The clone carrying this TCR beta chain was found a few times. Germline V CDR1 and CDR2: MNHEY, SVGAGI. The CDR3 is 14 amino acids. The ends were cut back, 8 bases at V and 6 bases at J, with 19 bases in the middle. Assay: immunoSEQ multiplex PCR; the TCRdb copy retains only in-frame clones and omits some. The data show roughly 100,000 clones, 65% to 80% seen once. This entry is derived from a study of blood T cell repertoires in COVID-19. Study-level information: Acute-phase and convalescent COVID-19 samples originated in the United States, Italy and Spain. T cells, B-cell-depleted T cells, or PBMCs supplied cDNA or gDNA.

Sequenced: peripheral blood. The sequence derives from a woman in her sixties or seventies with acute or convalescent COVID-19. The J gene is TRBJ1-2, the V gene TRBV6-5; possible D gene TRBD1, 6 bases. CDR3 nucleotides: TGTGCCAGCGGAATCGAGACAGGATCGCATGGCTACACCTTC. Protein: CASGIETGSHGYTF.